This TCR beta chain came from a study of lymphopenia after photon versus proton radiotherapy. Whole-study results and caveats: Proton therapy kept repertoires fairly stable, unlike photons, which gained effector/memory cells.

The V segment lost 5 bases and the J segment 5 bases; nucleotides outside the gene matches: 6. Germline CDR1 reads MNHEY; CDR2 reads SVGAGI. CDR3 length: 14 residues. As regards this clone: No antigen is known for it.

The repertoire was sequenced with immunoSEQ multiplex PCR; TCRdb's copy has only in-frame clones and lacks some. The profile shows tens of thousands of clones, under 85% of them singletons. This sequence joins TRBV6-5 and TRBJ2-3; 8 nucleotides line up with TRBD1. Sample: peripheral blood, taken from a patient treated with proton-based radiotherapy. The TCR was taken from a woman in her 70s with pancreatic cancer. The CDR3 protein is CASSQGAAVDTQYF. In nucleotides, the CDR3 is TGTGCCAGCAGTCAGGGGGCGGCTGTAGATACGCAGTATTTT.